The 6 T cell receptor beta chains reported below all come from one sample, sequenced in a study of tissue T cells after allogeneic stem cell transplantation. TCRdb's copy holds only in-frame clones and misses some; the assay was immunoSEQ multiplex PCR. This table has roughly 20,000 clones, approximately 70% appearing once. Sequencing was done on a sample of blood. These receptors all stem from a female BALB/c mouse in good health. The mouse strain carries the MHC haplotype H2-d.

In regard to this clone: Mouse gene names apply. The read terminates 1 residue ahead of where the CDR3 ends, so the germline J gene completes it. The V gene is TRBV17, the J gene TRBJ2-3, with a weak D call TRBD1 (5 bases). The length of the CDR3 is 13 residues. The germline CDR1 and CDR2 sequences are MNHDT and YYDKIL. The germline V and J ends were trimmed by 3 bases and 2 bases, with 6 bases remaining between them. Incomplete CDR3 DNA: TGTGCTAGCAGTAGGGACATTGCAGAAACGCTGTAT. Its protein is CASSRDIAETLY. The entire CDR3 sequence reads CASSRDIAETLYF.

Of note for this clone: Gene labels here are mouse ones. This CDR3 reads CASGDLGNSAETLYF. The sequenced part of the CDR3 DNA is TGTGCCAGCGGTGATTTGGGGAATAGTGCAGAAACGCTGTAT. The rearrangement links TRBV13-2 to TRBJ2-3; tentatively, D is TRBD2 (5 bases). The read stops 1 residue short of the end of the CDR3; the missing end is completed from the germline J gene. The CDR3 contains 15 residues. The germline V gene has CDR1 NNHNN and CDR2 SYGAGS (reference sequence). Trimming left V 1 base short and J 0 bases short, with 9 bases between.

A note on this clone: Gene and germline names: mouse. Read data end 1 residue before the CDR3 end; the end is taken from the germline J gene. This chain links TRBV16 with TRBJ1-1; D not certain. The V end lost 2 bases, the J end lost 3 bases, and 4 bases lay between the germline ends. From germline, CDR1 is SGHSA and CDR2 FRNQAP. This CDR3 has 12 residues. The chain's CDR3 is CASSLQDTEVFF. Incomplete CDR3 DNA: TGTGCAAGCAGCTTACAGGACACAGAAGTCTTC.

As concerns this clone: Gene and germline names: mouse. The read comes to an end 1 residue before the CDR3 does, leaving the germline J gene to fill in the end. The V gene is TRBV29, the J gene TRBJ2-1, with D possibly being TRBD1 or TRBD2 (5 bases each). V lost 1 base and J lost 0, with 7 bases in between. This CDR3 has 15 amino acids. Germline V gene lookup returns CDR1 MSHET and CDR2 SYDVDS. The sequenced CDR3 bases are TGTGCTAGCAGTTTATACGGGGCTAACTATGCTGAGCAGTTC. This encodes CASSLYGANYAEQF. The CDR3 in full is CASSLYGANYAEQFF.

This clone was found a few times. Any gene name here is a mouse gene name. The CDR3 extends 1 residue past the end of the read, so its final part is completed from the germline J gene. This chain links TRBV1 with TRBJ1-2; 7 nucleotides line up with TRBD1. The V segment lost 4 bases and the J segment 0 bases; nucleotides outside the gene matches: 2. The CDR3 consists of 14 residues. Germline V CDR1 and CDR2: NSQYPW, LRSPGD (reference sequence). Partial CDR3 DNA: TGCACCTGCAGTGGGGACAGCGCAAACTCCGACTACACC. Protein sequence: CTCSGDSANSDYT. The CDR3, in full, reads CTCSGDSANSDYTF.

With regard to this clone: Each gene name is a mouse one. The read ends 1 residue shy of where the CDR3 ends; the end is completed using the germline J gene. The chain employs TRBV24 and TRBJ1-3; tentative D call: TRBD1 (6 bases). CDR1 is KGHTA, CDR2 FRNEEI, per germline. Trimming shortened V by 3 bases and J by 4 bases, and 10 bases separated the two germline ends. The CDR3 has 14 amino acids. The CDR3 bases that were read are TGTGCCAGCAGTCTAACAGGGCGCGGAAATACGCTCTAT. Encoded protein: CASSLTGRGNTLY. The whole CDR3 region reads CASSLTGRGNTLYF.